Shown below are 5 T cell receptor beta chains from a single sample sequenced in a study of blood T cell repertoires in COVID-19. The table came from immunoSEQ multiplex PCR; TCRdb's copy has only in-frame clones and leaves some out. The sample has fewer than 300,000 clones, 70% to 75% seen once. The sequenced sample consisted of peripheral blood. All receptors come from a woman of 80 years or more with acute or convalescent COVID-19.

This clone was counted between two and nine times. This rearrangement joins TRBV5-1 to TRBJ1-6, with 7 bases aligning to TRBD1. J gave up 7 bases and V 2 bases, and 6 bases lay outside the gene matches. Germline-derived CDR1 and CDR2 are SGHRS and YFSETQ. The CDR3 has 15 residues. The DNA for the CDR3 is TGCGCCAGCAGCTTAACAGGGGCTTTCAATTCACCCCTCCACTTT. Protein sequence: CASSLTGAFNSPLHF.

This chain uses TRBV5-1 with TRBJ2-5; 7 bases map to TRBD2. The germline V gene encodes CDR1 SGHRS and CDR2 YFSETQ. The CDR3 runs to 14 residues. Trimming cost V 4 bases and J 1 base; bases outside gene matches: 4. The CDR3 coding sequence is TGCGCCAGCAGCCCAAGACTAGCCCAAGAGACCCAGTACTTC. Translating gives CASSPRLAQETQYF.

This clone was found once. The chain joins TRBV10-3 to TRBJ1-1; unclear D gene. Trimming took off 0 bases at V and 4 bases at J, with 12 bases between the two ends. CDR1 and CDR2 (germline): ENHRY, SYGVKD. The CDR3 consists of 15 residues. CDR3 in amino acids: CAISESSGLGTEAFF. In DNA form, the CDR3 reads TGTGCCATCAGTGAGTCGTCGGGATTGGGCACTGAAGCTTTCTTT.

This clone was detected only a few times. The V call is TRBV5-6, the J call TRBJ1-2; TRBD1 agrees at 9 bases. The CDR3 runs to 13 residues. V shed 3 bases and J 5 bases; nucleotides not matched to a gene: 2. CDR1 is SGHDT, CDR2 YYEEEE, per germline. This CDR3 reads CASSSGQGYGYTF. CDR3 DNA: TGTGCCAGCAGCTCGGGACAGGGATATGGCTACACCTTC.

V and J are TRBV9 and TRBJ2-2; TRBD1 agrees at 7 bases. Trimming took 4 bases from V and 4 from J; bases not matched to a gene: 4. Per germline, CDR1 SGDLS and CDR2 YYNGEE. There are 14 residues in the CDR3. CDR3 nucleotides: TGTGCCAGCAGCACCCGACAGGGCACCGGGGAGCTGTTTTTT. Protein sequence: CASSTRQGTGELFF.